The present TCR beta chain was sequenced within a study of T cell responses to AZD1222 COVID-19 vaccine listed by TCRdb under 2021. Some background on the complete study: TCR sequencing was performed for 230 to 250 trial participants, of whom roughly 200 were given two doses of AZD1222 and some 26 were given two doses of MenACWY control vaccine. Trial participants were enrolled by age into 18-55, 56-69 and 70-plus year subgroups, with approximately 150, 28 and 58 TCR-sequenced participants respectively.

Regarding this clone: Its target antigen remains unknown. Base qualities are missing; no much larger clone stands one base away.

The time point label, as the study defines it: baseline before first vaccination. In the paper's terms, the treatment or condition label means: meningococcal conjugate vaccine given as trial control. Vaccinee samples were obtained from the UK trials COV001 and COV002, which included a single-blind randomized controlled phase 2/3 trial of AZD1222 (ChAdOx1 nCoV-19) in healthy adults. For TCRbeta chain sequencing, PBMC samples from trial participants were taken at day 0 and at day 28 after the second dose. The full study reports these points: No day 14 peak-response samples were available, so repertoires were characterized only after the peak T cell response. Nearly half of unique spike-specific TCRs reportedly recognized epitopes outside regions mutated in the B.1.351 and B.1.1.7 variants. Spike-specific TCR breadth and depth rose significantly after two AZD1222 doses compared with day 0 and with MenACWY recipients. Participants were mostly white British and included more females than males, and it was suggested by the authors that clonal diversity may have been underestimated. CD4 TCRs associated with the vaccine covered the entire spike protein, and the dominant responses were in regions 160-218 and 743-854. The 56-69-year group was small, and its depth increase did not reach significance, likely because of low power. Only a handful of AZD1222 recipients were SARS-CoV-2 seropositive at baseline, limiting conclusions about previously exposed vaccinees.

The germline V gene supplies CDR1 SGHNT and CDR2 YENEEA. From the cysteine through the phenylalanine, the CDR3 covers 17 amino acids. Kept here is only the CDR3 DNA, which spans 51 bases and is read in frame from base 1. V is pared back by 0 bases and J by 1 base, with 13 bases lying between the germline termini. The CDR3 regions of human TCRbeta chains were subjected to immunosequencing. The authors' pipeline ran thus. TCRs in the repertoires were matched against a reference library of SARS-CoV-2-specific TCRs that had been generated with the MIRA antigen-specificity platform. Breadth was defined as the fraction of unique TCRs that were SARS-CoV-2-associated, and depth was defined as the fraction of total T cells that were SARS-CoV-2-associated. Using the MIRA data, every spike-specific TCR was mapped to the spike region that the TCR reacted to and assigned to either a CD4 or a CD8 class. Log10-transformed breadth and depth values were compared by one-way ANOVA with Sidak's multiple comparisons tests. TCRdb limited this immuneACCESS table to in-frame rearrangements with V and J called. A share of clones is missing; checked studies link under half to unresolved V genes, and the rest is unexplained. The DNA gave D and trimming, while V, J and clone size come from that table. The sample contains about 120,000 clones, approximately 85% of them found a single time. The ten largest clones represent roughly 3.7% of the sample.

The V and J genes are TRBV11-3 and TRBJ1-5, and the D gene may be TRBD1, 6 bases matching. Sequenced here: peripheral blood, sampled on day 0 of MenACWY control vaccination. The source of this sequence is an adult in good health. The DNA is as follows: TGTGCCAGCAGCTTAGAGGGGGGGCAGGCAAGCAATCAGCCCCAGCATTTT. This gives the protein CASSLEGGQASNQPQHF.